This T cell receptor (beta chain) was found in a study of T cells expressing NK-cell markers. Remarks on this clonotype: The antigen is undetermined.

General study findings and limits: In four donors, these clonotypes also led the CD3+CD56-NKG2C+ fraction.

TCRdb re-called the 5' RACE reads; every CDR3 protein appears as one record, without DNA. Recorded here are 550,000 or so distinct CDR3 sequences; the top ten clones represent 3% to 4.5%. The receptor comes from a man younger than 35 in good health. Sequencing was performed on blood T cells: a sorted CD56 or NKG2C T cell subset, CD4+ or CD8+ T cells, or bulk PBMC T cells (not recorded which).

The CDR3 is CASSLWLDGGELFF. The chain carries TRBV12-3 or TRBV12-4 and TRBJ2-2. CDR3 size: 14 residues.